A single sample gave rise to the 30 T cell receptor beta chains below, sequenced in a study of CD8+ T cells in alopecia areata. As the sequencing template, cDNA was produced by extracting RNA and reverse transcribing it. Only in-frame clones appear in the TCRdb table, and some are missing; sequencing was by immunoSEQ multiplex PCR. The sample contains about 120,000 clones, none of them singletons. Source material: lesional skin. The receptors derive from a C3H/HeJ mouse with alopecia areata. For this strain, the MHC haplotype corresponds to H2-k.

With respect to this clone: The gene symbols are mouse symbols. The read halts 4 residues ahead of the CDR3 end, with the missing end drawn from the germline J gene. The chain is built from TRBV13-2 and TRBJ2-4; 11 bases line up with TRBD2. This CDR3 comprises 15 residues. CDR1 and CDR2 from the germline V gene are NNHNN and SYGAGS (reference sequence). After removal of 3 bases from V and 3 bases from J, the junction contained 3 bases not matched to a gene. The DNA read from the CDR3 is TGTGCCAGCGGTGGGACTGGGGGGAGGCAAAAC. Its translation is CASGGTGGRQN. The whole CDR3 protein is CASGGTGGRQNTLYF.

This clone was found a few times. Gene names follow the mouse nomenclature. The observed sequence ends 4 residues before the CDR3 terminus, with the missing tail filled in from the germline J gene. The chain has TRBV19 and TRBJ1-1; 8 bases align to TRBD1. The CDR3 contains 16 residues. The V and J ends lost 2 bases and 4 bases, in that order; junction bases with no gene match: 10. CDR1 is FNHDT and CDR2 is SITEND in the germline V gene (reference sequence). CDR3 DNA (partial): TGTGCCAGCAGTATCGAGGCAGGGGGCGAGGGCACA. Translating it yields CASSIEAGGEGT. The entire CDR3 reads CASSIEAGGEGTEVFF.

About this clone itself: Mouse gene names apply. Read sequence stops 4 residues before the CDR3 end, and the germline J gene provides the missing end. The chain employs TRBV1 and TRBJ2-1, with D possibly TRBD2 on 6 matching bases. This CDR3 has 15 amino acids. V was clipped by 4 bases and J by 3 bases, with 13 bases between them. Per the germline V gene, CDR1 is NSQYPW and CDR2 is LRSPGD (reference sequence). CDR3 bases read: TGCACCTGCAGTGATAGACTGGCCCTCTATGCT. Translated, it gives CTCSDRLALYA. The entire CDR3 protein reads CTCSDRLALYAEQFF.

A word on this clone: All gene names here are mouse names. The read ends 4 residues before the CDR3 terminus; that terminus is restored from the germline J gene. The V and J genes are TRBV1 and TRBJ1-4, with 8 bases identical to TRBD1. The CDR3 length is 16 residues. CDR1 NSQYPW and CDR2 LRSPGD come from the germline V gene (reference sequence). The DNA read from the CDR3 is TGCACCTGCAGTGCAGCCCAGGGGGCGCGAGGCGAA. Translated, it gives CTCSAAQGARGE. The whole CDR3 sequence is CTCSAAQGARGERLFF.

With respect to this clone: Genes and germline are mouse. The read terminates 4 residues ahead of where the CDR3 ends, so the germline J gene completes it. This chain uses TRBV13-3 with TRBJ2-7; D is possibly TRBD1 (6 bases). The CDR3 is made up of 13 amino acids. CDR1 is NNHDY and CDR2 is SYVADS in the germline V gene. With 6 bases removed from V and 0 bases from J, the gap between germline ends came to 10 bases. The CDR3 loop reads CASNRQDSYEQYF. The sequenced part of the CDR3 DNA is TGTGCCAGCAACCGACAGGACTCCTAT.

In the case of this clone: Gene names denote mouse genes. The read ends 4 residues shy of where the CDR3 ends; the end is completed using the germline J gene. The genes are TRBV13-3 and TRBJ2-1; TRBD1 is a possible D gene (5 bases). The ends were cut back, 0 bases at V and 5 bases at J, with 9 bases in the middle. Germline V gene lookup returns CDR1 NNHDY and CDR2 SYVADS. CDR3 length: 14 amino acids. The CDR3 loop is CASSDERGDAEQFF. The sequenced CDR3 bases are TGTGCCAGCAGTGATGAGAGGGGAGATGCT.

This clone turned up a few times. Gene and germline names: mouse. From the germline J gene comes the end of the CDR3, since the read stops 4 residues before it. The rearrangement uses TRBV19 and TRBJ2-7; the match to TRBD1 covers 7 bases. This CDR3 comprises 12 residues. Germline V gives CDR1 FNHDT, CDR2 SITEND (reference sequence). The CDR3 sequence: CASNFDRDEQYF. CDR3 bases read: TGTGCCAGCAATTTCGACAGGGAT.

This clone was counted a few times. Germline and genes here are mouse. The read ends 4 residues early relative to the CDR3; the germline J gene fills the gap. The V and J genes are TRBV13-2 and TRBJ2-7, with 8 bases lining up with TRBD1. There are 14 residues in the CDR3. V trimming: 5 bases; J trimming: 3 bases; junction bases outside the gene matches: 7. Germline V gives CDR1 NNHNN, CDR2 SYGAGS (reference sequence). The CDR3 loop is CASGDRGGIYEQYF. The sequenced part of the CDR3 DNA is TGTGCCAGCGGCGACAGGGGAGGAATCTAT.

This clone was detected a few times. Here the gene names and germline are mouse. The CDR3 end lies 4 residues beyond the end of the read and is filled in from the germline J gene. V and J are TRBV13-3 and TRBJ2-7, with 8 bases that match TRBD1. This CDR3 contains 13 residues. The germline V gene has CDR1 NNHDY and CDR2 SYVADS. CDR3 bases read: TGTGCCAGCAGTGTCCAGGGGGCGGAT. Its translation: CASSVQGAD. The entire CDR3 sequence reads CASSVQGADEQYF.

This clone was found many times. The listed genes are named as in mouse. The read falls 4 residues short of the CDR3 end, and the missing part is taken from the germline J gene. The chain has TRBV1 and TRBJ1-1; possible D gene TRBD1, 6 bases. This CDR3 region has 15 residues. Trimming removed 0 bases from V and 4 bases from J, with 12 bases in between. Germline CDR1 and CDR2: NSQYPW and LRSPGD (reference sequence). CDR3 DNA, as far as it was read: TGCACCTGCAGTGCAGATGGGGGGCGGGTCACA. Translation gives CTCSADGGRVT. Given in full, the CDR3 is CTCSADGGRVTEVFF.

This clone was recorded a few times. Genes here carry mouse names. The read terminates 4 residues before the CDR3 end, so the remaining end is supplied by the germline J gene. The V and J genes are TRBV14 and TRBJ2-3, with 7 bases fitting TRBD1. V gave up 6 bases and J gave up 4 bases; unmatched junction bases: 11. The V gene's germline CDR1 is SGHDT and CDR2 FRDEAV. CDR3 length: 15 amino acids. The CDR3 DNA, read in part, is TGTGCCAGCACCCCCGGACAGGTTGGGACAGAA. Translating it yields CASTPGQVGTE. The full CDR3 sequence reads CASTPGQVGTETLYF.

Note on this clone: The gene names given are mouse names. The read halts 4 residues ahead of the CDR3 end, with the missing end drawn from the germline J gene. The chain joins TRBV13-3 to TRBJ2-1; 12 bases agree with TRBD2. Germline lookup yields CDR1 NNHDY and CDR2 SYVADS. CDR3 length: 17 amino acids. CDR3 sequence reads: CASSDHIRLGGRAEQFF. The part of the CDR3 DNA that was read is TGTGCCAGCAGTGATCACATCCGACTGGGGGGGCGCGCT.

As to this clone: The gene names given are mouse names. The CDR3 end falls 4 residues outside the read, so it is completed with the germline J gene. This specimen includes other DNA sequences encoding the same CDR3. The chain employs TRBV1 and TRBJ1-1; a possible D gene is TRBD1 (5 bases). The CDR3 is 14 residues long. Deletions cut 3 bases from V and 3 bases from J, with 11 bases between. CDR1 NSQYPW and CDR2 LRSPGD come from the germline V gene (reference sequence). CDR3 DNA (partial): TGCACCTGCAGTGCTCGGGGGGGTGACACA. Its translation: CTCSARGGDT. The CDR3 reads in full as CTCSARGGDTEVFF. Full variable domain (remainder filled in from reference TRBV1 and TRBJ1-1): VTLLEQNPRWRLVPRGQAVNLRCILKNSQYPWMSWYQQDLQKQLQWLFTLRSPGDKEVKSLPGADYLATRVTDTELRLQVANMSQGRTLYCTCSARGGDTEVFFGKGTRLTVV.

Details on this clone: All gene names here are mouse names. The sequenced fragment ends 4 residues before the CDR3 boundary, so the rest is inferred from the germline J gene. This chain uses TRBV1 with TRBJ1-4; D may be TRBD1 (6 bases). This CDR3 is 17 amino acids long. V was cut by 0 bases and J by 3 bases, with 14 bases left in between. The V gene's germline CDR1 is NSQYPW and CDR2 LRSPGD (reference sequence). The DNA read from the CDR3 is TGCACCTGCAGTGCAGAGTCGAGGGGGTCGGCCAACGAA. It codes for CTCSAESRGSANE. The whole CDR3 protein is CTCSAESRGSANERLFF.

This clone has a handful of counts. TCRdb's protein and the translated DNA diverge at residue 10; the protein reported here is the translation of the DNA. Each gene name is a mouse one. The missing CDR3 end, 3 residues past where the read stops, is filled in from the germline J gene. The genes are TRBV19 and TRBJ1-3, with D possibly being TRBD1 (5 bases). V was cut by 3 bases and J by 4 bases, with 8 bases left in between. The CDR3 runs 13 residues. Germline CDR1 and CDR2: FNHDT and SITEND (reference sequence). The CDR3 protein is CASSSGGGNTLYF. The covered CDR3 bases are TGTGCCAGCAGTAGCGGGGGGGGAAATACG. Supplemented by reference TRBV19 and TRBJ1-3, the full variable domain reads GGIITQTPKFLIGQEGQKLTLKCQQNFNHDTMYWYRQDSGKGLRLIYYSITENDLQKGDLSEGYDASREKKSSFSLTVTSAQKNEMAVFLCASSSGGGNTLYFGEGSRLIVV.

Regarding this clone: Gene and germline names: mouse. The CDR3 end lies 4 residues beyond the end of the read and is filled in from the germline J gene. The rearrangement links TRBV19 to TRBJ2-5; 10 nucleotides line up with TRBD2. CDR3 length equals 16 residues. Germline CDR1 and CDR2: FNHDT and SITEND (reference sequence). The CDR3 sequence is CASSISLGGREDTQYF. CDR3 bases read: TGTGCCAGCAGTATCTCCCTGGGGGGGCGCGAAGAC.

Of note for this clone: The listed TCRdb protein conflicts with the DNA translation at residue 13, and the protein shown is translated directly from the DNA. Gene labels here are mouse ones. The CDR3 extends 3 residues past the end of the read, so its final part is completed from the germline J gene. The chain has TRBV17 and TRBJ1-3; TRBD1 agrees at 9 bases. With 2 bases clipped from V and 0 bases from J, the junction kept 2 bases outside the gene matches. The CDR3 loop spans 16 amino acids. The germline V gene has CDR1 MNHDT and CDR2 YYDKIL. CDR3 in amino acids: CASSRLGQGSGNTLYF. Partial CDR3 DNA: TGTGCTAGCAGTAGATTGGGACAGGGTTCTGGAAATACG.

This clone has just a few counts. The germline and genes are mouse ones. The read finishes 4 residues shy of the CDR3 end, and the germline J gene is used to complete it. The V gene is TRBV13-3, the J gene TRBJ2-7; 11 bases map to TRBD2. V shed 2 bases, J shed 3 bases, and the junction held 4 bases outside the gene matches. Germline values: CDR1 NNHDY, CDR2 SYVADS. This CDR3 contains 15 residues. CDR3 bases read: TGTGCCAGCAGTGAGGACTGGGGGGCTCACTAT. This gives the protein CASSEDWGAHY. The CDR3 as a whole reads CASSEDWGAHYEQYF.

For this clone: The listed genes are named as in mouse. The read terminates 4 residues before the CDR3 end, so the remaining end is supplied by the germline J gene. The chain joins TRBV17 to TRBJ1-2; 7 nucleotides match TRBD1. The CDR3 consists of 11 residues. The germline V gene has CDR1 MNHDT and CDR2 YYDKIL. The part of the CDR3 DNA that was read is TGTGCTAGCAGTGACAGGGTC. Translated: CASSDRV. The CDR3 in full is CASSDRVDYTF.

This clone has a handful of counts. Each gene name is a mouse one. The read comes to an end 4 residues before the CDR3 does, leaving the germline J gene to fill in the end. The chain recombines TRBV16 with TRBJ1-4, with a weak D call TRBD1 (6 bases). V was clipped by 8 bases and J by 0 bases, with 10 bases between them. Germline CDR1 reads SGHSA; CDR2 reads FRNQAP. CDR3 size: 14 residues. This CDR3 reads CASPRGVSNERLFF. The sequenced part of the CDR3 DNA is TGTGCAAGCCCCAGGGGCGTTTCCAACGAA.

Only a few counts were recorded for this clone. The gene names here belong to mouse. The read is 4 residues too short to cover the CDR3 end, so that end is filled in from the germline J gene. The same CDR3 can be traced to other DNA sequences in this sample. V usage is TRBV13-3 and J usage is TRBJ2-5, with TRBD1 matching over 12 bases. Germline V gene data show CDR1 as NNHDY and CDR2 as SYVADS. The CDR3 has 15 amino acids. The sequenced CDR3 bases are TGTGCCAGCAGTGATGCGGGGACAGGGGGCGAC. This translates into CASSDAGTGGD. The full CDR3 protein is CASSDAGTGGDTQYF.

This clone has more than one count but fewer than ten. At residue 12, TCRdb's protein is not the same as the translated DNA, so the protein here was read from the DNA. Genes and germline are mouse. The CDR3 extends 3 residues past the end of the read, so its final part is completed from the germline J gene. The chain couples TRBV13-1 to TRBJ1-3; 9 bases are a match to TRBD1. The length of the CDR3 is 15 residues. V trimming: 7 bases; J trimming: 0 bases; junction bases outside the gene matches: 5. The germline V gene has CDR1 NSHNY and CDR2 SYGAGN. CDR3 region: CASGGQGYSGNTLYF. The DNA read from the CDR3 is TGTGCCAGCGGGGGACAGGGCTATTCTGGAAATACG.

Regarding this clone: Gene names and germline refer to mouse. The read stops 4 residues short of the end of the CDR3; the missing end is completed from the germline J gene. J is TRBJ2-1 and V is TRBV13-3; 9 bases agree with TRBD1. V lost 5 bases, J lost 0 bases, and 9 bases stayed unmatched. Germline assignment: CDR1 NNHDY and CDR2 SYVADS. The CDR3 totals 17 residues. CDR3 bases read: TGTGCCAGCAGACGGGACAGGGAAAATTATAACTATGCT. This gives the protein CASRRDRENYNYA. The CDR3 as a whole reads CASRRDRENYNYAEQFF.

This clone has only a few counts. Gene and germline names: mouse. The CDR3 end falls 4 residues outside the read, so it is completed with the germline J gene. This sequence joins TRBV13-2 and TRBJ2-1; TRBD1 matches 8 bases. CDR1 and CDR2 (germline): NNHNN, SYGAGS (reference sequence). The CDR3 totals 15 residues. The DNA read from the CDR3 is TGTGCCAGCGGTGATGGAGGACAGGGTGGGGCT. Translated: CASGDGGQGGA. The CDR3 in its entirety is CASGDGGQGGAEQFF.

As regards this clone: Gene names refer to mouse genes. The sequenced fragment ends 4 residues before the CDR3 boundary, so the rest is inferred from the germline J gene. The chain uses TRBV19 and TRBJ1-1; possible D gene TRBD1, 6 bases. Per germline, CDR1 FNHDT and CDR2 SITEND (reference sequence). The CDR3 consists of 13 residues. The ends were cut back, 4 bases at V and 4 bases at J, with 11 bases in the middle. Incomplete CDR3 DNA: TGTGCCAGCAGTCGCCGGGACATCACA. Protein product: CASSRRDIT. The full CDR3 is CASSRRDITEVFF.

Only a few counts were recorded for this clone. At residue 10, the DNA translation does not agree with TCRdb's protein; the protein displayed here is the one encoded by the DNA. The germline and genes are mouse ones. The sequenced fragment ends 3 residues before the CDR3 boundary, so the rest is inferred from the germline J gene. The chain has TRBV13-3 and TRBJ1-6; possibly TRBD1 for D (6 bases). TRBJ1-6 is recorded as an ORF, its role being uncertain. There are 13 residues in the CDR3. Looked up from germline, CDR1 is NNHDY and CDR2 is SYVADS. Trimming removed 4 bases from V and 9 bases from J, with 11 bases in between. CDR3 bases read: TGTGCCAGCAGTCAGGGGTGGGGTTCGCCC. It encodes CASSQGWGSP. The CDR3 in its entirety is CASSQGWGSPLYF.

Remarks on this clone: Here the gene names and germline are mouse. The read terminates 4 residues ahead of where the CDR3 ends, so the germline J gene completes it. This rearrangement joins TRBV17 to TRBJ2-5, with TRBD1 matching 8 bases. Germline V gene sequence: CDR1 MNHDT, CDR2 YYDKIL. The CDR3 length is 16 residues. After removal of 0 bases from V and 2 bases from J, the junction contained 4 bases not matched to a gene. Partial CDR3 DNA: TGTGCTAGCAGTAGAGATGACAGGGGCGGCCAAGAC. It specifies CASSRDDRGGQD. The whole CDR3 region reads CASSRDDRGGQDTQYF.

In this sample, this clone turned up a few times. Mouse gene names apply. The read ends 4 residues early relative to the CDR3; the germline J gene fills the gap. The rearrangement joins TRBV1 to TRBJ2-7, with D unclear. Germline CDR1 is NSQYPW and CDR2 is LRSPGD (reference sequence). Trimming stripped 2 bases from V and 2 bases from J, with 7 bases between. The CDR3 extends over 13 amino acids. CDR3 loop: CTCSATTPYEQYF. The covered CDR3 bases are TGCACCTGCAGTGCAACTACTCCCTAT.

This clone turned up a few times. The listed genes are named as in mouse. The read halts 4 residues ahead of the CDR3 end, with the missing end drawn from the germline J gene. The chain links TRBV13-3 to TRBJ2-5; 8 bases match TRBD1. Trimming removed 0 bases from V and 1 base from J; junction bases left unmatched: 4. The CDR3 runs to 16 residues. Per the germline V gene, CDR1 is NNHDY and CDR2 is SYVADS. CDR3: CASSDANRGDQDTQYF. The CDR3 bases that were read are TGTGCCAGCAGTGATGCAAACAGGGGGGACCAAGAC. Based on the CDR3 plus reference TRBV13-3 and TRBJ2-5, the full variable domain is EAAVTQSPRSKVAVTGGKVTLSCHQTNNHDYMYWYRQDTGHGLRLIHYSYVADSTEKGDIPDGYKASRPSQENFSLILELASLSQTAVYFCASSDANRGDQDTQYFGPGTRLLVL.

In the case of this clone: The gene symbols are mouse symbols. The CDR3 reads CASGAGLGGNYEQYF. The part of the CDR3 DNA that was read is TGTGCCAGCGGTGCCGGACTGGGGGGGAACTAT. This chain connects TRBV13-2 to TRBJ2-7, with 12 bases matching TRBD2. The CDR3 goes on 4 residues after the read ends, and that part is filled in from the germline J gene. This CDR3 has 15 residues. The J segment lost 3 bases and the V segment lost 3 bases, leaving 4 bases of the junction unmatched. Germline V lookup: CDR1 NNHNN, CDR2 SYGAGS (reference sequence).